Listed below are T cell receptor beta chains from one sample, sequenced in a study of metastatic and nonmetastatic thyroid tumors. TCRdb re-called the PCR reads via MiXCR. The profile covers 25,000 to 30,000 clones, with about 15% appearing a single time and 2.5% to 3.5% taken by the ten largest. Sequenced: blood. The receptors shown here come from a female donor with papillary thyroid cancer or a benign thyroid nodule (not recorded which). Some clones in this sample may be carry-over from other donors' samples. Each CDR3 is given with its conserved first and last residue. Each record gives: J gene, V gene, clone size, CDR3 protein. The listing skips clone size in some rows; elsewhere it reads once, few, many or a size class.

>TRBJ2-1|TRBV7-9|many
CASSFSKGYNEQFF
>TRBJ1-2|TRBV28|many
CASRQPDGYTF
>TRBJ2-1|TRBV29-1|NA
CSVGPRLADRNEQFF
>TRBJ1-1|TRBV2|many
CASHYRVSEAFF
>TRBJ2-1|TRBV11-3|many
CASSLAGVGEQFF
>TRBJ2-7|TRBV20-1|NA
CSARDGLSGTQRYEQYF
>TRBJ1-4|TRBV4-1|many
CASSQEGQRNEKLFF
>TRBJ2-3|TRBV7-3|many
CASSLIVMGARGTDTQYF
>TRBJ2-7|TRBV5-4|NA
CASSTTGTSGSREQYF
>TRBJ1-2|TRBV7-8|many
CASSPPFRGIYGYTF
>TRBJ1-6|TRBV28|medium-sized
CASLGGSYNSPLHF
>TRBJ1-2|TRBV2|NA
CDSRGTGQPLSYGYTF
>TRBJ2-7|TRBV28|NA
CAPRGIDEQYF
>TRBJ1-3|TRBV6-1|many
CASRDRGYTIYF
>TRBJ1-4|TRBV4-3|many
CASSQETGVNEKLFF
>TRBJ2-1|TRBV27|few
CASTNFQGYYQFF
>TRBJ2-5|TRBV5-1|many
CASSPELGVGETQYF
>TRBJ2-1|TRBV6-1|NA
CASRELEGRYNEQFF
>TRBJ2-3|TRBV20-1|many
CSARATWAGAADTQYF
>TRBJ2-7|TRBV5-6|many
CASSYLAGGPYEQYF
>TRBJ2-2|TRBV18|many
CASSPLGWTGELFF
>TRBJ2-1|TRBV5-8|many
CASSLGPLNEQFF
>TRBJ2-3|TRBV5-1|NA
CASSFRVPDTQYF
>TRBJ2-3|TRBV3-1|many
CASSRGPTSTDTQYF
>TRBJ1-2|TRBV28|many
CASALQGANGYTF
>TRBJ2-3|TRBV28|NA
CASSPLLDTDTQYF
>TRBJ2-1|TRBV7-2|many
CASSLGGQGHVKLF
>TRBJ2-7|TRBV28|many
CASSSWNGEQYF
>TRBJ1-4|TRBV4-1|medium-sized
CASTHPRGGGVKLFF
>TRBJ2-1|TRBV19|many
CASSIVGTGPYNEQFF
>TRBJ2-1|TRBV20-1|NA
CSEASGRGNERLF
>TRBJ2-7|TRBV9|NA
CASSVAPAPEKEQYF
>TRBJ1-2|TRBV24-1|few
CATSDADTWDGYTF
>TRBJ2-4|TRBV2|many
CASLGLAGGDIQYF
>TRBJ1-1|TRBV9|many
CASSPSSGTNTEAFF
>TRBJ2-3|TRBV5-1|many
CASSPLRDREADTQYF
>TRBJ1-5|TRBV27|NA
CSSIRQGVGQPQHF
>TRBJ2-3|TRBV18|many
CASSPLVGTGRTDTQYF
>TRBJ2-5|TRBV7-9|many
CASSLAVQETQYF
>TRBJ2-1|TRBV20-1|many
CSAREFVNEQFF
>TRBJ2-6|TRBV6-2/TRBV6-3|many
CASSPLLGGANVLTF
>TRBJ2-7|TRBV6-1|NA
CASSETTSGGSEQYF